The 4 T cell receptor beta chains below all came from one sample that was sequenced in a study of beta chain features in type 1 diabetes. Study-level results: TCRB CDR3 length was moderately but significantly reduced in all four CD4+ subsets of Type 1 diabetes patients.

Expressed TCRB transcripts were sequenced after all isolated RNA was converted to cDNA. The assay was immunoSEQ multiplex PCR, and TCRdb's table has in-frame clones only and misses some. Of about 400,000 clones listed, 10% to 15% are singletons. These TCRs' antigens remain unknown. The sample consisted of naive CD4+ T cells from blood. Source of these receptors: a woman between 18 and 30 years old with type 1 diabetes.

This clone has a handful of counts. The V and J genes are TRBV7-2 and TRBJ2-2; 8 bases match TRBD2. Germline V gene lookup returns CDR1 SGHTA and CDR2 FQGNSA. CDR3 size: 15 residues. Trimming at V came to 3 bases and at J to 6 bases, leaving 6 bases not matched to a gene. The CDR3 DNA follows: TGTGCCAGCAGCTTCTCAGCGGGGGCGGCCGGGGAGCTGTTTTTT. It is translated as CASSFSAGAAGELFF.

This chain joins TRBV28 and TRBJ2-7; no firm D call. Per germline, CDR1 MDHEN and CDR2 SYDVKM. This CDR3 is 15 amino acids long. The V end lost 6 bases, the J end lost 2 bases, and 17 bases lay between the germline ends. CDR3 sequence (DNA): TGTGCCAGCAGCCCTCCGGGTCTTCCTCCCTACGAGCAGTACTTC. This encodes CASSPPGLPPYEQYF.

This clone showed up just a few times. The rearrangement joins TRBV7-2 to TRBJ2-3; 15 bases are a match to TRBD2. With V trimmed by 5 bases and J by 6 bases, 9 bases remained unmatched. This CDR3 has 17 amino acids. The V gene's germline CDR1 is SGHTA and CDR2 FQGNSA. As DNA, the CDR3 is TGTGCCAGCAGCCCAGGACTAGCGGGAGGGCCATGGGATACGCAGTATTTT. Its translation is CASSPGLAGGPWDTQYF.

This sequence joins TRBV28 and TRBJ1-2; D not resolved. Germline lookup yields CDR1 MDHEN and CDR2 SYDVKM. This CDR3 is built from 10 residues. Trimming removed 5 bases at V and 8 bases at J, with 6 bases between. The CDR3: CASSPPGYTF. The CDR3 DNA follows: TGTGCCAGCAGTCCCCCAGGCTACACCTTC.